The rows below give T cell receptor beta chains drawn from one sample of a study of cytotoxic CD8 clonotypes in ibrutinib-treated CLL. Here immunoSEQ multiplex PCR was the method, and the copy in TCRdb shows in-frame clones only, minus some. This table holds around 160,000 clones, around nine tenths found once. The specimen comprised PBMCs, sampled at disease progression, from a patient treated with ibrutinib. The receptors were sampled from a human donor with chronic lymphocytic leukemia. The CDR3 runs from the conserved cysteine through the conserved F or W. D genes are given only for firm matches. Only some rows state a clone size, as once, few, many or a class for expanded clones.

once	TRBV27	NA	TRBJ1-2	TGTGCCAGCAGTTTATTGGAGGCTCCATATGGCTACACCTTC	CASSLLEAPYGYTF
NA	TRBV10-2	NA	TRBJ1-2	TGCGCCAGCAGTGAGTCGACCAGGGGCGGCTATGGCTACACCTTC	CASSESTRGGYGYTF
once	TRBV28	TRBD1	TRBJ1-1	TGTGCCAGCAGTTTATTTGGACAGGGGGCTGACACTGAAGCTTTCTTT	CASSLFGQGADTEAFF
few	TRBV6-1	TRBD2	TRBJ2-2	TGTGCCAGCCACTCACTAGCGGGAGAGACCGGGGAGCTGTTTTTT	CASHSLAGETGELFF
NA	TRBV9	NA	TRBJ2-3	TGTGCCAGCAGCCCCTCGGCAGATACGCAGTATTTT	CASSPSADTQYF
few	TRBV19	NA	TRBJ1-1	TGTGCCTCATCCGCAGGGAACACTGAAGCTTTCTTT	CASSAGNTEAFF
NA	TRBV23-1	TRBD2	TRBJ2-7	TGCGCCAGCAGTCTGGATATAGCGGGAGGCTCCTACGAGCAGTACTTC	CASSLDIAGGSYEQYF
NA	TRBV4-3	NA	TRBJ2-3	TGCGCCAGCAGCCAATCCCCCCCAGCGGGCGGAGGAGATACGCAGTATTTT	CASSQSPPAGGGDTQYF
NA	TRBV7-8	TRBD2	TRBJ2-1	TGTGCCAGCAGTTTTATAGCGGGGAACTACAATGAGCAGTTCTTC	CASSFIAGNYNEQFF
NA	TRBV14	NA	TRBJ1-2	TGTGCCAGCAGCACTACAAACAATGGCTACACCTTC	CASSTTNNGYTF
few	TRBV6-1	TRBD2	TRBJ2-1	TGTGCCAGCAGTGCAGGGCGGGGGGAGCAGTTCTTC	CASSAGRGEQFF
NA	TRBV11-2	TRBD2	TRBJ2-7	TGTGCCAGCAGCGAAACTAGCGGGAGGGCCGCGGTAACCTACGAGCAGTACTTC	CASSETSGRAAVTYEQYF
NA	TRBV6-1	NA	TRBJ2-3	TGTGCCAGCAGTCAACACGGCACAGATACGCAGTATTTT	CASSQHGTDTQYF
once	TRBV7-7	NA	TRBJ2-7	TGTGCCAGCAGCTTACATGCGAGCTCCTACGAGCAGTACTTC	CASSLHASSYEQYF
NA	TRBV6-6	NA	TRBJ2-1	TGTGCCAGCAGTTACACGAATCCCAGCTCCTACAATGAGCAGTTCTTC	CASSYTNPSSYNEQFF
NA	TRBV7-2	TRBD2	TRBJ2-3	TGTGCCAGCAGCCCCAAACCACTAGCGAGACCAGATACGCAGTATTTT	CASSPKPLARPDTQYF
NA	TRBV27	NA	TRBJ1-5	TGTGCCAGCAGTTCGGACCCGGCTGGAAGCAATCAGCCCCAGCATTTT	CASSSDPAGSNQPQHF
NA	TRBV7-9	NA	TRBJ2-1	TGTGCCAGCAGCTTAGTTGCAGGGGTTCGTTCCGATGAGCAGTTCTTC	CASSLVAGVRSDEQFF
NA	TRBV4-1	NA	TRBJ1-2	TGCGCCAGCAGCCTTACTCGAGGGGGGAACTCTAACTATGGCTACACCTTC	CASSLTRGGNSNYGYTF
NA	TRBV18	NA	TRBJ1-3	TGTGCCAGCTCAAAAGGGGGATCGGGTGGAAACACCATATATTTT	CASSKGGSGGNTIYF
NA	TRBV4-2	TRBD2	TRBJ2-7	TGTGCCAGCAGCCCCGGGGTAGCGGGAGGGTGGTACGAGCAGTACTTC	CASSPGVAGGWYEQYF
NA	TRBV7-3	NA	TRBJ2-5	TGTGCCAGCAGCTTGACTCTTGCTGGGGGGGAGACCCAGTACTTC	CASSLTLAGGETQYF
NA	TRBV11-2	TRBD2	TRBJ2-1	TGTGCCAGCAGCTCCACTGGACTAGCGATGATTCTCTCCTACAATGAGCAGTTCTTC	CASSSTGLAMILSYNEQFF
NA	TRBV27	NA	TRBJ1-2	TGTGCCAGCAGTTTAATCTACGACAGTCACTATGGCTACACCTTC	CASSLIYDSHYGYTF
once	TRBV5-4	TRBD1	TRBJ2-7	TGTGCCAGCAGCTTGGGACAGGGTGGGTCCTACGAGCAGTACTTC	CASSLGQGGSYEQYF
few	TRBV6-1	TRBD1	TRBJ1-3	TGTGCCAGCCCCAGGGACAGCTCTGGAAACACCATATATTTT	CASPRDSSGNTIYF
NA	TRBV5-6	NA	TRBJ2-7	TGTGCCAGCAGCTTTATAACAACGCAGTACTTC	CASSFITTQYF
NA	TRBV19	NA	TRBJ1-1	TGTGCCAGTAGTCCCCAGGGCCCCGGCACTGAAGCTTTCTTT	CASSPQGPGTEAFF
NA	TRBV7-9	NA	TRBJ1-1	TGTGCCAGCAGCTTAGTCCTATCCCTTCCGAACACTGAAGCTTTCTTT	CASSLVLSLPNTEAFF
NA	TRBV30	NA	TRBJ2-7	TGTGCCTGGTCCGGGATTGGTCCCTACGAGCAGTACTTC	CAWSGIGPYEQYF
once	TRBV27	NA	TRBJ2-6	TGTGCCAGCAGTCTCTTCTCTGGGGCCAACGTCCTGACTTTC	CASSLFSGANVLTF
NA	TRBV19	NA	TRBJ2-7	TGTGCCAGTAGTATAGATAAAATCAGCTCCTACGAGCAGTACTTC	CASSIDKISSYEQYF